Here is one T cell receptor beta chain with its context. Trimming cost V 5 bases and J 5 bases; bases outside gene matches: 5. The CDR3 loop spans 15 amino acids. Germline lookup yields CDR1 LNHNV and CDR2 YYDKDF (reference sequence). The data derive from a study of blood T cell repertoires in COVID-19. Turning to the study itself: COVID-19 samples from acute and convalescent phases originated in the United States, Italy and Spain. PBMCs, B-cell-depleted T cells, or T cells provided the cDNA or gDNA that made up the material.

As originally analysed: Amplifying reference gene primers gave estimates of nucleated cell counts. Produced via immunoSEQ multiplex PCR; TCRdb's table is partial and in-frame only. V, J and clone size derive from that table, while D and trimming were established from the DNA sequence. The sample consists of a few hundred thousand clones, about 87% of them appearing once. The V and J genes are TRBV15 and TRBJ2-2, with 10 bases identical to TRBD1. This sequence was found in a young man who had recovered from COVID-19. Sequenced input: PBMCs or T cells enriched from blood (not recorded which). The CDR3 coding sequence is TGTGCCACCAGCTGGGGACAGGGGAGAACCGGGGAGCTGTTTTTT. Translating it yields CATSWGQGRTGELFF.